The 18 T cell receptor beta chains below come from one sample, sequenced in a study of T cell repertoires in cytomegalovirus infection. MiXCR, applied by TCRdb to the reads, yields one record per CDR3 protein. The profile covers roughly 280,000 distinct CDR3 sequences, with roughly 13% appearing a single time and 8.5% to 10% taken by the ten largest. The sequencing input was PBMCs. These receptors originate from a human donor in good health (CMV status not recorded). Some clones in this sample may be carry-over from other donors' samples.

This clonotype was picked up many times. The chain carries TRBV6-1 and TRBJ2-3; D unresolved. Trimming cost V 4 bases and J 4 bases, with 12 bases left between them. Germline values: CDR1 MNHNS, CDR2 SASEGT. This CDR3 has 14 residues. The CDR3 reads CASSVGAYADTQYF. CDR3 in DNA: TGTGCCAGCAGTGTGGGCGCTTATGCAGATACGCAGTATTTT.

The chain couples TRBV7-9 to TRBJ2-3, with a possible D match to TRBD1 (6 bases). CDR3 length: 12 amino acids. Germline CDR1 SEHNR, CDR2 FQNEAQ (reference sequence). V dropped 7 bases and J dropped 9 bases, with 14 bases sitting between them. DNA of the CDR3: TGTGCCAGCACCCCAGGGGACCTGACGCAGTATTTT. It encodes CASTPGDLTQYF.

This chain joins TRBV20-1 and TRBJ1-1, with 7 bases fitting TRBD1. The V gene end was trimmed by 6 bases and the J gene end by 1 base; junction bases not matched to a gene: 11. The CDR3 length is 15 residues. Per germline, CDR1 DFQATT and CDR2 SNEGSKA (reference sequence). In DNA, the CDR3 is TGCAGTGCCCAGTCCCAGGGGGGGAGGAACACTGAAGCTTTCTTT. This codes for CSAQSQGGRNTEAFF.

This clonotype turned up a few times. The V gene is TRBV28, the J gene TRBJ1-4; D not resolved. There are 14 residues in the CDR3. Germline V gene sequence: CDR1 MDHEN, CDR2 SYDVKM. V was pared by 1 base and J by 5 bases, with 8 bases between. CDR3 region: CASSLSGPNEKLFF. CDR3 bases: TGTGCCAGCAGTTTATCTGGGCCGAATGAAAAACTGTTTTTT.

This clonotype was seen repeatedly, ten times or more. The J gene is TRBJ2-7, the V gene TRBV7-2; D is undetermined. The CDR3 has 13 residues. CDR1 and CDR2 from the germline V gene are SGHTA and FQGNSA. Deletions cut 3 bases from V and 7 bases from J, with 13 bases between. In DNA, the CDR3 is TGTGCCAGCAGCTTCCCCCCGGTCGGAGAGCAGTACTTC. Protein: CASSFPPVGEQYF.

This clonotype was recorded at least ten times. The V and J genes are TRBV2 and TRBJ2-7; 7 nucleotides line up with TRBD2. The CDR3 is 14 amino acids. Germline CDR1 reads SNHLY; CDR2 reads FYNNEI. V was pared by 1 base and J by 3 bases, with 3 bases of the junction left unmatched. DNA for the CDR3: TGTGCCAGCAGTGAAGGCGCGGGGGACTACGAGCAGTACTTC. This sequence encodes CASSEGAGDYEQYF.

This clonotype came up many times. The genes are TRBV20-1 and TRBJ2-4, with D perhaps being TRBD1 or TRBD2 (5 bases each). Germline V CDR1 and CDR2: DFQATT, SNEGSKA (reference sequence). This CDR3 region has 16 residues. V gave up 6 bases and J gave up 2 bases, with 20 bases separating them. In nucleotides, the CDR3 is TGCAGTGCCGGGATGTCGACAAGGGGATCCAAAAACATTCAGTACTTC. It encodes CSAGMSTRGSKNIQYF.

This rearrangement joins TRBV2 to TRBJ1-1, with 8 positions matching TRBD1. CDR3 size: 14 residues. The germline V gene encodes CDR1 SNHLY and CDR2 FYNNEI. J was trimmed by 5 bases and V by 2 bases; bases with no gene match: 4. CDR3 in amino acids: CASSETGGWTEAFF. CDR3 nucleotide sequence: TGTGCCAGCAGTGAAACAGGGGGTTGGACTGAAGCTTTCTTT.

This clonotype appeared many times. This rearrangement joins TRBV24-1 to TRBJ2-1, with 7 bases matching TRBD2. CDR3 length: 15 amino acids. With 5 bases clipped from V and 6 bases from J, the junction kept 9 bases outside the gene matches. Germline CDR1 and CDR2: KGHDR and SFDVKD. CDR3 coding DNA: TGTGCCACCAGTGGCTCCGGGACTACCAGCAATGAGCAGTTCTTC. It yields the protein CATSGSGTTSNEQFF.

The chain joins TRBV5-1 to TRBJ2-7; D possibly uses TRBD1 or TRBD2 (6 bases each). Trimming removed 4 bases from V and 5 bases from J, with 16 bases in between. There are 14 residues in the CDR3. Germline V gene sequence: CDR1 SGHRS, CDR2 YFSETQ. The CDR3 here is CASSGGGLGNEQYF. CDR3 nucleotides: TGCGCCAGCAGCGGAGGGGGGCTGGGTAACGAGCAGTACTTC.

This clonotype was observed a handful of times. This chain links TRBV19 with TRBJ2-3, with a possible D match to TRBD2 (6 bases). The CDR3 length is 14 residues. Germline CDR1 LNHDA, CDR2 SQIVND (reference sequence). V was clipped by 1 base and J by 7 bases, with 12 bases between them. The CDR3 coding sequence is TGTGCCAGTAGTATAGCGGGCGCGGGACATACGCAGTATTTT. It specifies CASSIAGAGHTQYF.

This clonotype was picked up a small number of times. The chain is built from TRBV20-1 and TRBJ1-5, with no clear D. This CDR3 is 12 amino acids long. The ends were cut back, 3 bases at V and 11 bases at J, with 14 bases in the middle. Germline CDR1 is DFQATT and CDR2 is SNEGSKA (reference sequence). Written as DNA, the CDR3 is TGCAGTGCTAGCAACCAGGAACTAACCCAGCATTTT. Translating it yields CSASNQELTQHF.

The chain links TRBV5-4 to TRBJ2-1, with 12 bases that match TRBD1. Germline V lookup: CDR1 SGHNT, CDR2 YYREEE (reference sequence). The CDR3 extends over 13 amino acids. Unmatched junction bases numbered 1, after V lost 4 bases and J lost 8 bases. CDR3: CASSGTGGDEQFF. The CDR3 nucleotides are TGTGCCAGCAGCGGGACAGGGGGCGATGAGCAGTTCTTC.

The gene calls are TRBV5-1 and TRBJ2-5; 8 nucleotides match TRBD2. Germline V gene sequence: CDR1 SGHRS, CDR2 YFSETQ. The J segment lost 3 bases and the V segment lost 6 bases, leaving 10 bases of the junction unmatched. The CDR3 length is 15 residues. The CDR3: CASNPRGGEEETQYF. The CDR3 coding sequence is TGCGCCAGCAACCCCCGGGGGGGCGAGGAAGAGACCCAGTACTTC.

This clonotype appeared many times. The chain uses TRBV25-1 and TRBJ2-2; tentatively, D is TRBD1 (6 bases). Looked up from germline, CDR1 is MGHDK and CDR2 is SYGVNS. Trimming stripped 7 bases from V and 4 bases from J, with 19 bases between. This CDR3 region has 16 residues. CDR3: CASTDSSFTPTGELFF. The CDR3 nucleotides are TGTGCCAGCACGGACAGCTCATTCACCCCCACCGGGGAGCTGTTTTTT.

This clonotype was found a few times. This rearrangement joins TRBV5-1 to TRBJ2-3, with D uncertain. The CDR3 is made up of 14 amino acids. Per germline, CDR1 SGHRS and CDR2 YFSETQ. Trimming stripped 3 bases from V and 1 base from J, with 9 bases between. The CDR3 coding sequence is TGCGCCAGCAGCTCGGATACTGGCACAGATACGCAGTATTTT. Protein: CASSSDTGTDTQYF.

The chain carries TRBV2 and TRBJ2-6; D gene uncertain. The germline V and J ends were trimmed by 11 bases and 2 bases, with 4 bases remaining between them. CDR1 is SNHLY and CDR2 is FYNNEI in the germline V gene. The CDR3 is made up of 11 amino acids. This chain's CDR3 is CAEAGANVLTF. CDR3 DNA: TGTGCCGAGGCTGGGGCCAACGTCCTGACTTTC.

This clonotype was counted at least ten times. The chain uses TRBV10-3 and TRBJ2-1; 8 positions match TRBD2. The CDR3 loop spans 14 amino acids. With V trimmed by 6 bases and J by 8 bases, 9 bases remained unmatched. Germline CDR1 and CDR2: ENHRY and SYGVKD. CDR3: CAIRNSGDGDEQFF. In DNA form, the CDR3 reads TGTGCCATCAGGAATAGCGGGGACGGCGATGAGCAGTTCTTC.